This T cell receptor beta chain comes out of a study of shared clonotypes between healthy human individuals. At the deep level, the assay was run. PBMC DNA, left unsorted, was sequenced on ten immunoSEQ deep assay plates. Clones were read by immunoSEQ multiplex PCR, and TCRdb kept only the in-frame ones, dropping some. The sample includes about 470,000 clones, roughly 77% of them seen just once. Genomic DNA for unsorted samples, which was extracted with the QIAamp DNA Blood Mini kit, came from 85 million to 90 million PBMCs. Germline lookup yields CDR1 SGHRS and CDR2 YFSETQ. The CDR3 sequence is 16 residues long. The junction had 12 bases not matched to a gene; V was cut back by 3 bases and J by 9 bases.

The TCR sequence derives from a woman aged 40 to 50 in good health. Some clones in this sample may be carry-over from other donors' samples. The sequenced sample was PBMCs. V and J are TRBV5-1 and TRBJ2-1; 10 bases agree with TRBD1. Here the CDR3 reads CASSSPPRTGGSEQFF. The DNA of the CDR3 is TGCGCCAGCAGCTCACCCCCGAGGACAGGGGGGAGTGAGCAGTTCTTC.